Detailed here is one T cell receptor beta chain. As yet, its antigen is unknown. CDR3 size: 14 residues. V shed 3 bases and J shed 2 bases, with 11 bases lying between them. The data were taken from a study of T cells after yellow fever vaccination. Overall study results and limits: The CD4 compartment and the CD8 compartment contained a small share of clonotypes in common. Most clones from primary vaccination resurfaced after the booster (about 96% CD4, less than 90% CD8). Weaker in magnitude, the secondary response showed a faster peak on day 5 versus 15.

For TCR, cDNA came from 5'RACE template switching, which added a universal primer site and UMIs. Each CDR3 protein is one row after TCRdb ran MiXCR on the 5' RACE reads. The sample holds hundreds of thousands of distinct CDR3 sequences, under 20% seen once. The sequence was obtained from a man aged 18 to 30 who received the YFV17D yellow fever vaccine. This chain joins TRBV12-3 or TRBV12-4 and TRBJ2-7; weak D call: TRBD2 (6 bases). This specimen consisted of PBMCs, obtained before the yellow fever booster vaccination. DNA for the CDR3: TGTGCCAGCAGTTTCGGTAGCGGACCCTACGAGCAGTACTTC. Protein sequence: CASSFGSGPYEQYF.